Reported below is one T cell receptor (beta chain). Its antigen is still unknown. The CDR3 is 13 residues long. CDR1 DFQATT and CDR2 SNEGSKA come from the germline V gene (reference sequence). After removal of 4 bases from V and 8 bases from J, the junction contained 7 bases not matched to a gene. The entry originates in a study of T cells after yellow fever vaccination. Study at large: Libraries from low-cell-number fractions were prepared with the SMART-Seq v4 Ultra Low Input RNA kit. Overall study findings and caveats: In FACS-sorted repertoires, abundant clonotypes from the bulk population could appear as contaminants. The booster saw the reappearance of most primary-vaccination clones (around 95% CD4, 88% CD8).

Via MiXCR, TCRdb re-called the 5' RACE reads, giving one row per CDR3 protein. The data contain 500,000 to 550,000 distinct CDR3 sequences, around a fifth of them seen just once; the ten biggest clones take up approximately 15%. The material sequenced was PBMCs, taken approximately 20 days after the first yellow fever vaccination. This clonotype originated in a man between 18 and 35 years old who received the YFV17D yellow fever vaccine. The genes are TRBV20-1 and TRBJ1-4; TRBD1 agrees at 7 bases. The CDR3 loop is CSATQGVREKLFF. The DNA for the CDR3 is TGCAGTGCTACGCAGGGGGTCAGGGAAAAACTGTTTTTT.